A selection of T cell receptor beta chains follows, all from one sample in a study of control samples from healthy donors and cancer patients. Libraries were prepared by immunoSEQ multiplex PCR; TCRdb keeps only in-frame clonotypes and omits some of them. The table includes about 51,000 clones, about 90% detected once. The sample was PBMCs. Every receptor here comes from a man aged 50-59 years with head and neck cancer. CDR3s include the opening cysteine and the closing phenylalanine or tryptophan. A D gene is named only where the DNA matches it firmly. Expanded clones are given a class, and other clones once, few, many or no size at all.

CDR3nt: TGTGCCAGCAGCAAGGGGGGGGAGTCCTACAATGAGCAGTTCTTC; CDR3aa: CASSKGGESYNEQFF; v_gene: TRBV5-4; j_gene: TRBJ2-1; d_gene: .; abundance: .
CDR3nt: TGTGCCAGCTCCCAAGGGAAGGGACAGGGGGCTTTAGGGCAGCCCCAGCATTTT; CDR3aa: CASSQGKGQGALGQPQHF; v_gene: TRBV18; j_gene: TRBJ1-5; d_gene: TRBD1; abundance: .
CDR3nt: TGCGCCAGCAGCGGGAATTCATACGAGCAGTACTTC; CDR3aa: CASSGNSYEQYF; v_gene: TRBV5-1; j_gene: TRBJ2-7; d_gene: .; abundance: .
CDR3nt: TGTGCCAGTAGCCTACAGGGAGGGAACACTGAAGCTTTCTTT; CDR3aa: CASSLQGGNTEAFF; v_gene: TRBV19; j_gene: TRBJ1-1; d_gene: .; abundance: once
CDR3nt: TGTGCCAGTAGTATCCTCTACCAGGGGCGCCACTCTGGGGCCAACGTCCTGACTTTC; CDR3aa: CASSILYQGRHSGANVLTF; v_gene: TRBV19; j_gene: TRBJ2-6; d_gene: .; abundance: few
CDR3nt: TGTGCCAGCAGCTCTAGCGGGGGGGCAATCACCGGGGAGCTGTTTTTT; CDR3aa: CASSSSGGAITGELFF; v_gene: TRBV5-4; j_gene: TRBJ2-2; d_gene: TRBD2; abundance: .
CDR3nt: TGTGCCAGCAGCCTCACGGGACAGGGCACAGATACGCAGTATTTT; CDR3aa: CASSLTGQGTDTQYF; v_gene: TRBV5-6; j_gene: TRBJ2-3; d_gene: TRBD1; abundance: .
CDR3nt: TGTGCCAGCAGCCCGGACGGCAATCAGCCCCAGCATTTT; CDR3aa: CASSPDGNQPQHF; v_gene: TRBV7-9; j_gene: TRBJ1-5; d_gene: .; abundance: .
CDR3nt: TGTGCCAGCAGTTTAGGGGGACAGGGGGCCGGGGATACGCAGTATTTT; CDR3aa: CASSLGGQGAGDTQYF; v_gene: TRBV28; j_gene: TRBJ2-3; d_gene: TRBD1; abundance: .
CDR3nt: TGCGCCAGCAGCCAAGGTAGGCAGGCTTTCTTT; CDR3aa: CASSQGRQAFF; v_gene: TRBV4-1; j_gene: TRBJ1-1; d_gene: .; abundance: .
CDR3nt: TGCGCCAGCAAACAGGGGGCGGGTGGAAACACCATATATTTT; CDR3aa: CASKQGAGGNTIYF; v_gene: TRBV5-1; j_gene: TRBJ1-3; d_gene: TRBD1; abundance: .
CDR3nt: TGTGCCAGCAGTTTATTGGCGGGAGTATTTGCCTACGAGCAGTACTTC; CDR3aa: CASSLLAGVFAYEQYF; v_gene: TRBV28; j_gene: TRBJ2-7; d_gene: TRBD2; abundance: .
CDR3nt: TGTGCCAGCAGTTGGGACAGGGGCAATCAGCCCCAGCATTTT; CDR3aa: CASSWDRGNQPQHF; v_gene: TRBV28; j_gene: TRBJ1-5; d_gene: TRBD1; abundance: .
CDR3nt: TGTGCCAGCAGTTTAGGGGTAGACGAGCAGTACTTC; CDR3aa: CASSLGVDEQYF; v_gene: TRBV28; j_gene: TRBJ2-7; d_gene: .; abundance: .
CDR3nt: TGCGCCAGCAGCAACAGAGGGGGCTCCGGGGCCAACGTCCTGACTTTC; CDR3aa: CASSNRGGSGANVLTF; v_gene: TRBV5-1; j_gene: TRBJ2-6; d_gene: TRBD1; abundance: once
CDR3nt: TGCGCCAGCGGAGGGGGTGGAACTAATGAAAAACTGTTTTTT; CDR3aa: CASGGGGTNEKLFF; v_gene: TRBV4-1; j_gene: TRBJ1-4; d_gene: .; abundance: .
CDR3nt: TGTGCCAGCAGCTTGGGCCGGGGGGGAAAACAAAACATTCAGTACTTC; CDR3aa: CASSLGRGGKQNIQYF; v_gene: TRBV11-2; j_gene: TRBJ2-4; d_gene: TRBD2; abundance: .
CDR3nt: TGTGCCAGCAGTTTAAGGGCCACAACTAATGAAAAACTGTTTTTT; CDR3aa: CASSLRATTNEKLFF; v_gene: TRBV28; j_gene: TRBJ1-4; d_gene: .; abundance: .